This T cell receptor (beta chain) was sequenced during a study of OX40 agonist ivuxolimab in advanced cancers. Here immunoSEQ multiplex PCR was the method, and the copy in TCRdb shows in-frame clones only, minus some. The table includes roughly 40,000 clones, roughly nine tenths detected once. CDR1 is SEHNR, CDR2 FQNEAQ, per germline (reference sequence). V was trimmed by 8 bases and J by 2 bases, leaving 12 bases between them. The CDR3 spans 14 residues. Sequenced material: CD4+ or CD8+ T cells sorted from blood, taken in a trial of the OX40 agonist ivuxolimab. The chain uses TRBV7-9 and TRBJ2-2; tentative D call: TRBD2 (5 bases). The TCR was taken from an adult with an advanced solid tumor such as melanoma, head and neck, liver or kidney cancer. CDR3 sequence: CASRGSRNTGELFF. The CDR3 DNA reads TGTGCCAGCCGAGGGAGCCGTAACACCGGGGAGCTGTTTTTT.